This T cell receptor beta chain was captured by sequencing in a study of cytomegalovirus exposure and HLA in healthy donors. Per germline, CDR1 SNHLY and CDR2 FYNNEI. The CDR3 has 13 amino acids. Unmatched junction bases numbered 4, after V lost 6 bases and J lost 3 bases. This PCR relied on a set of 60 Vbeta primers and 13 Jbeta primers. Measured with immunoSEQ multiplex PCR; TCRdb has only the in-frame clones, and not every one. The data show around 170,000 clones, roughly 84% seen once. This clone was recorded once. This chain links TRBV2 with TRBJ1-2, with 7 bases fitting TRBD1. Sequencing was done on a sample of PBMCs. This clonotype was sampled from a woman aged 50 to 60 in good health and CMV-seropositive. DNA for the CDR3: TGTGCCAGCAGGACCGGGACAGACTATGGCTACACCTTC. It translates to CASRTGTDYGYTF.